This TCR beta chain was found in a study of CD8 T cells in Susac syndrome. Turning to the study itself: Susac syndrome patients were untreated, on corticosteroids with some adding intravenous immunoglobulin, or on intravenous immunoglobulin only.

Peripheral blood CD8+ and CD4+ T cells were profiled by TCR beta sequencing. Reverse transcription of roughly 0.5 to 1 ug RNA used random hexamers. The authors amplified TCR beta CDR3 across 54 Vbeta and 13 Jbeta using immunoSEQ multiplex PCR. TCRdb re-derived calls from the immunoSEQ multiplex PCR reads in MiXCR, one entry per CDR3 protein. This sample carries 150,000 to 200,000 distinct CDR3 sequences, under 95% of them seen once, and the ten largest clones take 0.12%. V lost 7 bases and J 9 bases, leaving 27 bases between the germline ends. This CDR3 is built from 16 residues. Germline CDR1 is LNHNV and CDR2 is YYDKDF (reference sequence).

The genes are TRBV15 and TRBJ1-2; D may be TRBD1 (6 bases). The origin of this receptor is a human donor with Susac syndrome. The sample was CD4+ T cells from PBMCs. The CDR3 loop is CATMGRKGEVPTCYTF. In DNA, the CDR3 is TGTGCCACCATGGGCAGGAAGGGGGAGGTCCCGACCTGCTACACCTTC.